The rows below give T cell receptor beta chains drawn from one sample of a study of cytomegalovirus exposure and HLA in healthy donors. Assay: immunoSEQ multiplex PCR; the TCRdb copy retains only in-frame clones and omits some. Here the sample spans a few hundred thousand clones, roughly 80% being singletons. Sequencing was done on a sample of PBMCs. The receptors stem from a girl aged 5-17 years in good health and CMV-seronegative. The CDR3 runs from the conserved cysteine through the conserved F or W. D genes are given only for firm matches. Only part of the rows carry a size: once, few, many, or a class if the clone is expanded.

d_gene: NA; v_gene: TRBV19; j_gene: TRBJ1-2; abundance: NA; CDR3nt: TGTGCCAGTAGCCGCCCCGACAGACCCTATGGCTACACCTTC; CDR3aa: CASSRPDRPYGYTF
d_gene: NA; v_gene: TRBV19; j_gene: TRBJ2-1; abundance: NA; CDR3nt: TGTGCCAGTAGTAGAACGGATGAGCAGTTCTTC; CDR3aa: CASSRTDEQFF
d_gene: NA; v_gene: TRBV28; j_gene: TRBJ2-7; abundance: NA; CDR3nt: TGTGCCAGCAGTTTGTACGGTAACTACGAGCAGTACTTC; CDR3aa: CASSLYGNYEQYF
d_gene: TRBD2; v_gene: TRBV6-4; j_gene: TRBJ2-3; abundance: NA; CDR3nt: TGTGCCAGCAGTGAACTAGCGGGAGGCTTGACAGATACGCAGTATTTT; CDR3aa: CASSELAGGLTDTQYF
d_gene: NA; v_gene: TRBV7-2; j_gene: TRBJ2-2; abundance: NA; CDR3nt: TGTGCCAGCAGCGGCCGGTCGGGGGATCACGGGGAGCTGTTTTTT; CDR3aa: CASSGRSGDHGELFF
d_gene: NA; v_gene: TRBV25-1; j_gene: TRBJ1-4; abundance: few; CDR3nt: TGTGCCAGCAGTGAGCGGGGTCGGGAACTGTTTTTT; CDR3aa: CASSERGRELFF
d_gene: NA; v_gene: TRBV6-1; j_gene: TRBJ1-1; abundance: NA; CDR3nt: TGTGCCACCCCGGGAACAGGGACAAACACTGAAGCTTTCTTT; CDR3aa: CATPGTGTNTEAFF
d_gene: NA; v_gene: TRBV19; j_gene: TRBJ2-5; abundance: NA; CDR3nt: TGTGCCAGTAGTATACAGCCCGCTAGCGAGACCCAGTACTTC; CDR3aa: CASSIQPASETQYF
d_gene: TRBD2; v_gene: TRBV7-2; j_gene: TRBJ2-5; abundance: once; CDR3nt: TGTGCCAGCAGCCGAACGCGGGGGGGAAAGGAGACCCAGTACTTC; CDR3aa: CASSRTRGGKETQYF
d_gene: NA; v_gene: TRBV18; j_gene: TRBJ1-1; abundance: NA; CDR3nt: TGTGCCAGCTCACCAGGGGGGGGCCTTGGGACTGAAGCTTTCTTT; CDR3aa: CASSPGGGLGTEAFF
d_gene: TRBD2; v_gene: TRBV4-1; j_gene: TRBJ2-2; abundance: NA; CDR3nt: TGCGCCAGCAGTCAAGTAGCGGGAAACACCGGGGAGCTGTTTTTT; CDR3aa: CASSQVAGNTGELFF
d_gene: NA; v_gene: TRBV4-1; j_gene: TRBJ1-2; abundance: NA; CDR3nt: TGCGCCAGCAGCCAAGTGGGCATACTTAACTATGGCTACACCTTC; CDR3aa: CASSQVGILNYGYTF
d_gene: NA; v_gene: TRBV7-8; j_gene: TRBJ2-5; abundance: NA; CDR3nt: TGTGCCATCCTATACTGGGGGCAGCTTCAAGAGACCCAGTACTTC; CDR3aa: CAILYWGQLQETQYF
d_gene: TRBD1; v_gene: TRBV30; j_gene: TRBJ1-6; abundance: NA; CDR3nt: TGTGCCTGGAGTCTAGCAGGGGGAGGTAAAAATTCACCCCTCCACTTT; CDR3aa: CAWSLAGGGKNSPLHF
d_gene: NA; v_gene: TRBV4-1; j_gene: TRBJ2-7; abundance: NA; CDR3nt: TGCGCCAGCAGCCCGCTAGCCCCCAAATACGAGCAGTACTTC; CDR3aa: CASSPLAPKYEQYF
d_gene: TRBD2; v_gene: TRBV9; j_gene: TRBJ2-5; abundance: NA; CDR3nt: TGTGCCAGCAGCGTGACTAGCGGGGGTGAGACCCAGTACTTC; CDR3aa: CASSVTSGGETQYF
d_gene: TRBD2; v_gene: TRBV5-1; j_gene: TRBJ2-7; abundance: NA; CDR3nt: TGCGCCAGCAGGACGGCGGGACTAACCTACGAGCAGTACTTC; CDR3aa: CASRTAGLTYEQYF
d_gene: NA; v_gene: TRBV11-1; j_gene: TRBJ2-7; abundance: NA; CDR3nt: TGTGCCAGCAGCTTATCCCCCAATAAGCTCTACGAGCAGTACTTC; CDR3aa: CASSLSPNKLYEQYF
d_gene: NA; v_gene: TRBV4-2; j_gene: TRBJ1-5; abundance: few; CDR3nt: TGTGCCAGCAGGTCCGACAGAAATCAGCCCCAGCATTTT; CDR3aa: CASRSDRNQPQHF
d_gene: NA; v_gene: TRBV30; j_gene: TRBJ1-1; abundance: NA; CDR3nt: TGTGCCTGGAGTCCGCGGAACACTGAAGCTTTCTTT; CDR3aa: CAWSPRNTEAFF
d_gene: TRBD1; v_gene: TRBV28; j_gene: TRBJ2-1; abundance: NA; CDR3nt: TGTGCCAGCAGCCATGGGACAGATAGAGACAAGCAGTTCTTC; CDR3aa: CASSHGTDRDKQFF
d_gene: TRBD2; v_gene: TRBV5-1; j_gene: TRBJ2-3; abundance: NA; CDR3nt: TGCGCCAGCAGCCCGGAGCGGGGCCACAGCACAGATACGCAGTATTTT; CDR3aa: CASSPERGHSTDTQYF
d_gene: TRBD1; v_gene: TRBV6-5; j_gene: TRBJ2-7; abundance: NA; CDR3nt: TGTGCCAGCAGTAACCGGGACAGGGGGTACGAGCAGTACTTC; CDR3aa: CASSNRDRGYEQYF
d_gene: TRBD2; v_gene: TRBV6-6; j_gene: TRBJ2-3; abundance: NA; CDR3nt: TGTGCCAGCAGTTACCTCCTAGCGGGTAACTCAGATACGCAGTATTTT; CDR3aa: CASSYLLAGNSDTQYF
d_gene: NA; v_gene: TRBV5-1; j_gene: TRBJ1-1; abundance: NA; CDR3nt: TGCGCCAGCAGCTCCCAGGTGAACACTGAAGCTTTCTTT; CDR3aa: CASSSQVNTEAFF
d_gene: TRBD2; v_gene: TRBV15; j_gene: TRBJ2-5; abundance: NA; CDR3nt: TGTGCCACCAGCCCGGGACTAGCAGAGGAGACCCAGTACTTC; CDR3aa: CATSPGLAEETQYF
d_gene: NA; v_gene: TRBV13; j_gene: TRBJ2-7; abundance: NA; CDR3nt: TGTGCCAGCAGCCCCGGGACAAGGGGATACGAGCAGTACTTC; CDR3aa: CASSPGTRGYEQYF
d_gene: NA; v_gene: TRBV19; j_gene: TRBJ2-6; abundance: NA; CDR3nt: TGTGCCAGTAGTATGACTTATGGGGCCAACGTCCTGACTTTC; CDR3aa: CASSMTYGANVLTF
d_gene: TRBD2; v_gene: TRBV6-6; j_gene: TRBJ2-7; abundance: NA; CDR3nt: TGTGCCAGCGGACTAGCCCTGACCTACGAGCAGTACTTC; CDR3aa: CASGLALTYEQYF
d_gene: TRBD1; v_gene: TRBV7-2; j_gene: TRBJ2-5; abundance: NA; CDR3nt: TGTGCCAGCAGCGCCGGCAGGGGGCGGGGAGAGACCCAGTACTTC; CDR3aa: CASSAGRGRGETQYF
d_gene: NA; v_gene: TRBV18; j_gene: TRBJ2-4; abundance: NA; CDR3nt: TGTGCCAGCTCACCCCTCAGCCAGGGAAGCGCCAAAAACATTCAGTACTTC; CDR3aa: CASSPLSQGSAKNIQYF
d_gene: TRBD2; v_gene: TRBV5-4; j_gene: TRBJ2-3; abundance: NA; CDR3nt: TGTGCCAGCAGCCCCCAACTAGCGGGGAAGGATACGCAGTATTTT; CDR3aa: CASSPQLAGKDTQYF
d_gene: NA; v_gene: TRBV12-5; j_gene: TRBJ1-2; abundance: NA; CDR3nt: TGTGCTAGTGGTTTTGGGGCAGAGCCAAGAGAAAACTATGGCTACACCTTC; CDR3aa: CASGFGAEPRENYGYTF
d_gene: NA; v_gene: TRBV28; j_gene: TRBJ1-1; abundance: once; CDR3nt: TGTGCCAGCAGTCTACTCAGGGCAAGGAACACTGAAGCTTTCTTT; CDR3aa: CASSLLRARNTEAFF
d_gene: NA; v_gene: TRBV7-8; j_gene: TRBJ2-1; abundance: NA; CDR3nt: TGTGCCAGCAGCTTAGCGCTGGGGGGGCTATCAGTAGGGCAGTTCTTC; CDR3aa: CASSLALGGLSVGQFF
d_gene: NA; v_gene: TRBV7-9; j_gene: TRBJ2-5; abundance: NA; CDR3nt: TGTGCCAGCAGCATTCGGGTGGGAGGCCAAGAGACCCAGTACTTC; CDR3aa: CASSIRVGGQETQYF
d_gene: NA; v_gene: TRBV11-3; j_gene: TRBJ2-1; abundance: once; CDR3nt: TGTGCCAGCAGCCCCAGGGGAGCAGGGTACGATGAGCAGTTCTTC; CDR3aa: CASSPRGAGYDEQFF
d_gene: NA; v_gene: TRBV4-1; j_gene: TRBJ1-5; abundance: NA; CDR3nt: TGCGCCAGCAGCCAAGATCTTCGGGGTTTCCTTAGTCAGCCCCAGCATTTT; CDR3aa: CASSQDLRGFLSQPQHF
d_gene: TRBD1; v_gene: TRBV18; j_gene: TRBJ1-4; abundance: NA; CDR3nt: TGTGCCAGCTCACCTCTCCCTAAAGGGGGACAGGTCGCAACTAATGAAAAACTGTTTTTT; CDR3aa: CASSPLPKGGQVATNEKLFF
d_gene: NA; v_gene: TRBV7-9; j_gene: TRBJ1-4; abundance: NA; CDR3nt: TGTTCCAGCAGCTTAGGGACAGAAAAACTGTTTTTT; CDR3aa: CSSSLGTEKLFF
d_gene: NA; v_gene: TRBV4-2; j_gene: TRBJ2-2; abundance: few; CDR3nt: TGTGCCAGCAGCCAAGATGGAGCATCCGGGGAGCTGTTTTTT; CDR3aa: CASSQDGASGELFF
d_gene: NA; v_gene: TRBV5-6; j_gene: TRBJ1-3; abundance: NA; CDR3nt: TGTGCCAGCAGCTGGGCGAATTTTGGAAACACCATATATTTT; CDR3aa: CASSWANFGNTIYF
d_gene: NA; v_gene: TRBV5-6; j_gene: TRBJ2-2; abundance: NA; CDR3nt: TGTGCCAGCAGCTTGGGGGGGCCCGGGGAGCTGTTTTTT; CDR3aa: CASSLGGPGELFF
d_gene: TRBD1; v_gene: TRBV27; j_gene: TRBJ1-2; abundance: NA; CDR3nt: TGTGCCAGCAGTTTAAACCGGGACAGTAATGGCTACACCTTC; CDR3aa: CASSLNRDSNGYTF
d_gene: NA; v_gene: TRBV15; j_gene: TRBJ1-2; abundance: NA; CDR3nt: TGTGCCACCAGCTTTAACAGGGACGGCTACACCTTC; CDR3aa: CATSFNRDGYTF
d_gene: NA; v_gene: TRBV9; j_gene: TRBJ1-3; abundance: NA; CDR3nt: TGTGCCAGCAGCGGGACAGCCTCTGGAAACACCATATATTTT; CDR3aa: CASSGTASGNTIYF
d_gene: NA; v_gene: TRBV28; j_gene: TRBJ1-5; abundance: few; CDR3nt: TGTGCCAGCTATTATCAGGGTTATAGCAATCAGCCCCAGCATTTT; CDR3aa: CASYYQGYSNQPQHF
d_gene: NA; v_gene: TRBV7-9; j_gene: TRBJ1-1; abundance: NA; CDR3nt: TGTGCCAGCGTCGGGGTGGTTGGGAATGAAGCTTTCTTT; CDR3aa: CASVGVVGNEAFF
d_gene: NA; v_gene: TRBV7-9; j_gene: TRBJ1-1; abundance: NA; CDR3nt: TGTGCCAGCAGCGTAAGAGAGACTGAAGCTTTCTTT; CDR3aa: CASSVRETEAFF
d_gene: NA; v_gene: TRBV19; j_gene: TRBJ2-2; abundance: NA; CDR3nt: TGTGCCAGTAGTATATCTAGGAGAGGAAACACCGGGGAGCTGTTTTTT; CDR3aa: CASSISRRGNTGELFF
d_gene: NA; v_gene: TRBV6-5; j_gene: TRBJ1-1; abundance: NA; CDR3nt: TGTGCCAGCAGGCAAGGGGAACTGAACACTGAAGCTTTCTTT; CDR3aa: CASRQGELNTEAFF
d_gene: TRBD1; v_gene: TRBV5-4; j_gene: TRBJ1-3; abundance: NA; CDR3nt: TGTGCCAGCAGCTTACAGGGGACTGGAAACACCATATATTTT; CDR3aa: CASSLQGTGNTIYF
d_gene: TRBD1; v_gene: TRBV5-1; j_gene: TRBJ1-2; abundance: NA; CDR3nt: TGCGCCAGCAGCTTGGACAGGGGTAACTATGGCTACACCTTC; CDR3aa: CASSLDRGNYGYTF
d_gene: NA; v_gene: TRBV15; j_gene: TRBJ1-5; abundance: NA; CDR3nt: TGTGCCACCAGCAGTGCCCCCCAAGGGGTGAACAATCAGCCCCAGCATTTT; CDR3aa: CATSSAPQGVNNQPQHF
d_gene: TRBD1; v_gene: TRBV28; j_gene: TRBJ2-6; abundance: few; CDR3nt: TGTGCCAGCACCCACAGGGGTGCTGGGGCCAACGTCCTGACTTTC; CDR3aa: CASTHRGAGANVLTF